The 19 T cell receptor beta chains below come from one sample, sequenced in a study of T-cell reconstitution after alpha-beta-depleted transplantation in children. Construction of the TCRbeta library involved unique molecular identifiers. TCRdb redid the calling of the PCR reads with MiXCR, one entry per CDR3 protein. There are hundreds of thousands of distinct CDR3 sequences in the sample; under 30% occur only once, and 2% to 3% lies in the top ten. The sequencing used PBMCs, collected before TCRalphabeta/CD19-depleted stem cell transplant. The source of these receptors is a girl aged 2 to 10 with Fanconi anemia, due to receive a stem cell transplant.

At least ten counts were recorded for this clonotype. CDR3 region: CSVSGSGGLAGLETQYF. CDR3 nucleotides: TGCAGCGTGTCGGGATCAGGGGGACTAGCGGGTCTAGAGACCCAGTACTTC. The chain links TRBV29-1 to TRBJ2-5; 12 bases align to TRBD2. Germline CDR1 SQVTM, CDR2 ANQGSEA. The CDR3 runs 17 residues. Trimming at V came to 6 bases and at J to 4 bases, leaving 15 bases not matched to a gene.

V is TRBV6-5 and J is TRBJ2-2; unclear D gene. CDR3 length: 14 residues. The V gene's germline CDR1 is MNHEY and CDR2 SVGAGI. The V end lost 2 bases, the J end lost 4 bases, and 8 bases lay between the germline ends. The CDR3 reads CASSYLPLTGELFF. In DNA, the CDR3 is TGTGCCAGCAGTTACCTCCCACTCACCGGGGAGCTGTTTTTT.

In its sample, this clonotype was seen many times. The chain couples TRBV29-1 to TRBJ2-3, with 8 positions matching TRBD1. The CDR3 has 17 residues. Germline lookup yields CDR1 SQVTM and CDR2 ANQGSEA. V was pared by 3 bases and J by 4 bases, with 15 bases of the junction left unmatched. In DNA form, the CDR3 reads TGCAGCGTTGATGGGGTTGTGGGCAGGGGGCCCCCAGATACGCAGTATTTT. Its translation is CSVDGVVGRGPPDTQYF.

This clonotype showed up many times. The rearrangement uses TRBV29-1 and TRBJ2-1; possibly TRBD1 or TRBD2 for D (5 bases each). Between the trimmed V and J ends, which lost 7 bases and 0 bases, there was a span of 16 bases. Germline CDR1 is SQVTM and CDR2 is ANQGSEA. This CDR3 contains 15 residues. The CDR3 DNA reads TGCAGCGCCGAGGGGACGATGAGCTCCTACAATGAGCAGTTCTTC. Protein product: CSAEGTMSSYNEQFF.

This clonotype occurred a few times. The chain joins TRBV6-4 to TRBJ2-2; 9 bases line up with TRBD1. There are 16 residues in the CDR3. The germline V gene has CDR1 MRHNA and CDR2 SNTAGT. With V trimmed by 6 bases and J by 3 bases, 8 bases remained unmatched. The CDR3 DNA follows: TGTGCCAGCAGCGAAACAGGGGGCTGGGACACCGGGGAGCTGTTTTTT. Its translation: CASSETGGWDTGELFF.

This chain links TRBV29-1 with TRBJ1-1; the match to TRBD1 covers 8 bases. Losses at the gene ends were 4 bases for V and 3 bases for J; bases not matched to a gene: 4. The germline CDR1 and CDR2 sequences are SQVTM and ANQGSEA. CDR3 length: 13 residues. CDR3 sequence reads: CSVGEGQDTEAFF. The CDR3 DNA follows: TGCAGCGTTGGGGAGGGACAGGACACTGAAGCTTTCTTT.

This clonotype was picked up many times. The rearrangement joins TRBV29-1 to TRBJ2-3; a possible D gene is TRBD1 (6 bases). The germline V gene encodes CDR1 SQVTM and CDR2 ANQGSEA. This CDR3 is 12 amino acids long. V was shortened by 3 bases and J by 6 bases, with 10 bases between the two germline ends. The CDR3 protein is CSVDRDMDTQYF. The CDR3 coding sequence is TGCAGCGTTGACCGGGACATGGATACGCAGTATTTT.

V usage is TRBV20-1 and J usage is TRBJ2-7; D perhaps matches TRBD2 (5 bases). Germline-derived CDR1 and CDR2 are DFQATT and SNEGSKA (reference sequence). This CDR3 is built from 14 residues. V was trimmed by 1 base and J by 7 bases, leaving 17 bases between them. In DNA, the CDR3 is TGCAGTGCTAGAGTGGCGACACTGCCGGGGGAGCAGTACTTC. Its translation: CSARVATLPGEQYF.

This clonotype was seen only once. For the CDR3, the DNA is TGCAGTGCTGTGGGACTTCTCATGAACACTGAAGCTTTCTTT. This codes for CSAVGLLMNTEAFF. This chain joins TRBV20-1 and TRBJ1-1, with a weak D call TRBD1 (5 bases). V shed 5 bases and J shed 0 bases, with 13 bases lying between them. Germline V lookup: CDR1 DFQATT, CDR2 SNEGSKA (reference sequence). The CDR3 has 14 amino acids.

The chain has TRBV20-1 and TRBJ2-2; no clear D. With 3 bases removed from V and 2 bases from J, the gap between germline ends came to 10 bases. Germline CDR1 DFQATT, CDR2 SNEGSKA (reference sequence). The CDR3 is 14 amino acids. CDR3 in DNA: TGCAGTGCTAGTGCTCAGCTTAACACCGGGGAGCTGTTTTTT. It codes for CSASAQLNTGELFF.

The CDR3 spells CASSPSTGGTDTQYF. Here the CDR3 DNA reads TGTGCCAGCAGCCCCTCGACAGGGGGCACAGATACGCAGTATTTT. The V call is TRBV7-3, the J call TRBJ2-3, with 8 bases that match TRBD1. The V gene's germline CDR1 is SGHTA and CDR2 FQGTGA. This CDR3 region has 15 residues. V was clipped by 5 bases and J by 1 base; unmatched bases: 5.

In its sample, this clonotype was seen many times. This chain uses TRBV20-1 with TRBJ2-5; 12 bases match TRBD2. V gave up 3 bases and J gave up 6 bases; unmatched junction bases: 8. Germline CDR1 and CDR2: DFQATT and SNEGSKA (reference sequence). This CDR3 is 15 amino acids long. This chain's CDR3 is CSASRLAGGLKTQYF. As DNA, the CDR3 is TGCAGTGCTAGTAGGCTAGCGGGGGGGCTTAAGACCCAGTACTTC.

This clonotype was detected ten times or more. The chain recombines TRBV29-1 with TRBJ2-3, with D perhaps assigned TRBD1 or TRBD2 (5 bases each). Germline values: CDR1 SQVTM, CDR2 ANQGSEA. CDR3 size: 13 residues. V lost 4 bases and J 3 bases, leaving 11 bases between the germline ends. In DNA, the CDR3 is TGCAGCGTTGGCGCCGGGGCGACAGATACGCAGTATTTT. Amino acid sequence: CSVGAGATDTQYF.

This clonotype has a handful of counts. The genes are TRBV9 and TRBJ2-5; D perhaps matches TRBD2 (7 bases). The germline V gene encodes CDR1 SGDLS and CDR2 YYNGEE. This CDR3 has 14 residues. With 4 bases removed from V and 5 bases from J, the gap between germline ends came to 15 bases. CDR3 sequence (DNA): TGTGCCAGCAGCTTAGGGGGGGGGGCCGAGACCCAGTACTTC. Protein: CASSLGGGAETQYF.

The sample holds many counts of this clonotype. The V and J genes are TRBV20-1 and TRBJ1-5; D gene uncertain. From germline, CDR1 is DFQATT and CDR2 SNEGSKA (reference sequence). The germline V and J ends were trimmed by 4 bases and 0 bases, with 10 bases remaining between them. CDR3 length: 14 residues. The CDR3 DNA is TGCAGTGCTATTAGGCTAAATAGCAATCAGCCCCAGCATTTT. It is translated as CSAIRLNSNQPQHF.

Remarks on this clonotype: This may be a read error: a much more frequent sequence differs by one nucleotide. The rearrangement links TRBV2 to TRBJ2-3; 14 nucleotides line up with TRBD2. Germline CDR1 reads SNHLY; CDR2 reads FYNNEI. The CDR3 consists of 14 residues. V lost 8 bases to trimming and J lost 8 bases; unmatched junction nucleotides: 6. The CDR3 loop is CASCPTSGRGTQYF. The CDR3 DNA sequence: TGTGCCAGCTGTCCGACTAGCGGGAGGGGTACGCAGTATTTT.

As concerns this clonotype: This likely comes from a read error, as the CDR3 has no conserved phenylalanine or tryptophan at its end. The rearrangement links TRBV20-1 to TRBJ2-7; TRBD2 matches 7 bases. CDR1 and CDR2 from the germline V gene are DFQATT and SNEGSKA (reference sequence). V was pared by 3 bases and J by 5 bases, with 13 bases of the junction left unmatched. The CDR3 has 15 amino acids. CDR3 coding DNA: TGCAGTGCTAGTGATTTTCGGACTAGTCCTAACGAGCAGTACTTA. Residues: CSASDFRTSPNEQYL.

The V call is TRBV20-1, the J call TRBJ2-7; TRBD2 matches 8 bases. Germline trimming cut 7 bases from V and 0 bases from J; bases unmatched to any gene: 5. There are 13 residues in the CDR3. Germline lookup yields CDR1 DFQATT and CDR2 SNEGSKA (reference sequence). DNA for the CDR3: TGCAGTGGCCTAACTAGCGGCTCCTACGAGCAGTACTTC. Translating gives CSGLTSGSYEQYF.

This clonotype was counted ten times or more. This sequence joins TRBV12-3 or TRBV12-4 and TRBJ2-3; 7 bases agree with TRBD2. The CDR3 runs to 15 residues. Germline trimming cut 5 bases from V and 6 bases from J; bases unmatched to any gene: 11. In DNA form, the CDR3 reads TGTGCCAGCAGTCCATCGGCGGGGGTGAGGGATACGCAGTATTTT. It encodes CASSPSAGVRDTQYF.